What follows are 21 T cell receptor beta chains derived from one specimen sequenced in a study of T cell clonality in common variable immunodeficiency. The assay was immunoSEQ multiplex PCR, and TCRdb's table has in-frame clones only and misses some. The table lists around 29,000 clones, with no singletons. The sample taken for sequencing was peripheral blood mononuclear cells. These receptors all stem from a person between 18 and 70 years old in good health.

This clone was recorded at least ten times. The read gets to within 3 residues of the CDR3 end, and the germline J gene fills in the rest. V gene TRBV19 combines with J gene TRBJ2-1; 10 positions agree with TRBD2. The germline CDR1 and CDR2 sequences are LNHDA and SQIVND (reference sequence). The CDR3 spans 16 residues. J gave up 0 bases and V 7 bases, and 6 bases lay outside the gene matches. CDR3 bases read: TGTGCCAGTACCCGGACTAGCGGAAGCTCCTACAATGAG. Translation gives CASTRTSGSSYNE. The CDR3, in full, reads CASTRTSGSSYNEQFF.

This clone was counted only a few times. The CDR3 end lies 3 residues beyond the end of the read and is filled in from the germline J gene. The genes are TRBV7-9 and TRBJ2-3; 9 positions match TRBD2. CDR1 and CDR2 from the germline V gene are SEHNR and FQNEAQ (reference sequence). The CDR3 is made up of 15 amino acids. With V trimmed by 6 bases and J by 0 bases, 4 bases remained unmatched. This CDR3 reads CASRLAGMSTDTQYF. The sequenced CDR3 bases are TGTGCCAGCAGGCTAGCGGGAATGAGCACAGATACG.

The sample holds many counts of this clone. Sequencing ends 3 residues short of the CDR3 end; the germline J gene provides the rest. The chain recombines TRBV29-1 with TRBJ2-7; TRBD1 might be the D (7 bases). This CDR3 has 13 amino acids. V was cut by 6 bases and J by 0 bases, with 12 bases left in between. Germline-derived CDR1 and CDR2 are SQVTM and ANQGSEA. The DNA read from the CDR3 is TGCAGCGTGCGGGACAGTTACTCCTACGAG. This sequence encodes CSVRDSYSYE. In full, the CDR3 reads CSVRDSYSYEQYF.

To note about this clone: The observed sequence ends 3 residues before the CDR3 terminus, with the missing tail filled in from the germline J gene. This chain links TRBV18 with TRBJ2-1; tentative D call: TRBD2 (5 bases). Trimming took off 2 bases at V and 2 bases at J, with 10 bases between the two ends. CDR1 KGHSH and CDR2 LQKENI come from the germline V gene. This CDR3 comprises 15 residues. CDR3 DNA (partial): TGTGCCAGCTCACCAATAAGCGGCGCCTACAATGAG. Protein product: CASSPISGAYNE. The CDR3 in full is CASSPISGAYNEQFF.

This clone was seen a few times. Read data end 3 residues before the CDR3 end; the end is taken from the germline J gene. The chain has TRBV6-1 and TRBJ1-1, with D possibly being TRBD1 (6 bases). Germline CDR1 and CDR2: MNHNS and SASEGT. The CDR3 is made up of 14 amino acids. CDR3 sequence reads: CASSEADSSYEAFF. The CDR3 DNA, read in part, is TGTGCCAGCAGTGAAGCGGACAGCTCCTACGAG.

This clone was counted at least ten times. From the germline J gene comes the end of the CDR3, since the read stops 3 residues before it. V gene TRBV5-4 combines with J gene TRBJ2-5; the match to TRBD1 covers 7 bases. The CDR3 runs 16 residues. After removal of 1 base from V and 1 base from J, the junction contained 7 bases not matched to a gene. CDR1 is SGHNT, CDR2 YYREEE, per germline (reference sequence). This CDR3 reads CASSLRTGLPQETQYF. The part of the CDR3 DNA that was read is TGTGCCAGCAGCTTGCGGACAGGATTGCCCCAAGAGACC. Drawing the rest from reference TRBV5-4 and TRBJ2-5, the complete variable domain is ETGVTQSPTHLIKTRGQQVTLRCSSQSGHNTVSWYQQALGQGPQFIFQYYREEENGRGNFPPRFSGLQFPNYSSELNVNALELDDSALYLCASSLRTGLPQETQYFGPGTRLLVL.

This clone was recorded a few times. The read terminates 3 residues ahead of where the CDR3 ends, so the germline J gene completes it. This chain joins TRBV7-2 and TRBJ1-1; TRBD1 might be the D (5 bases). Trimming stripped 1 base from V and 4 bases from J, with 13 bases between. The CDR3 is 15 amino acids. Germline V CDR1 and CDR2: SGHTA, FQGNSA. The CDR3 sequence is CASSLGWDGGTEAFF. Partial CDR3 DNA: TGTGCCAGCAGCTTAGGCTGGGACGGGGGCACTGAA.

This clone appeared many times. The CDR3 goes on 3 residues after the read ends, and that part is filled in from the germline J gene. The V call is TRBV2, the J call TRBJ2-1; TRBD2 matches 10 bases. V lost 1 base to trimming and J lost 3 bases; unmatched junction nucleotides: 3. Germline values: CDR1 SNHLY, CDR2 FYNNEI. The CDR3 extends over 16 amino acids. CDR3 residues: CASSEGPSGGYNEQFF. The CDR3 bases that were read are TGTGCCAGCAGTGAAGGTCCTAGCGGGGGCTACAATGAG.

This clone was seen ten or more times. The CDR3 end is not reached by the read, which stops 3 residues before it; the germline J gene fills it in. The J gene is TRBJ2-7, the V gene TRBV12-3 or TRBV12-4, with D perhaps TRBD1 (5 bases). V was cut by 6 bases and J by 5 bases, with 17 bases left in between. The CDR3 runs 14 residues. The DNA read from the CDR3 is TGTGCCAGCAGCACACCCGTGGGGCCCCACGAG. Translating it yields CASSTPVGPHE. The whole CDR3 protein reads CASSTPVGPHEQYF.

This clone was found a few times. The read halts 3 residues ahead of the CDR3 end, with the missing end drawn from the germline J gene. The chain recombines TRBV5-1 with TRBJ2-3, with TRBD2 matching over 13 bases. The germline CDR1 and CDR2 sequences are SGHRS and YFSETQ. Unmatched junction bases numbered 14, after V lost 4 bases and J lost 0 bases. CDR3 length: 20 residues. Incomplete CDR3 DNA: TGCGCCAGCAGCCCCGGCGGTGGACTAGCGGGGGCGGGGAGCACAGATACG. Translated: CASSPGGGLAGAGSTDT. From start to end, the CDR3 is CASSPGGGLAGAGSTDTQYF.

This clone was observed at least ten times. The read terminates 3 residues before the CDR3 end, so the remaining end is supplied by the germline J gene. This chain uses TRBV5-4 with TRBJ2-6; D is uncertain. With 5 bases removed from V and 4 bases from J, the gap between germline ends came to 13 bases. CDR3 length: 15 residues. Germline V gives CDR1 SGHNT, CDR2 YYREEE (reference sequence). The CDR3 loop reads CASSLKLSGANVLTF. The CDR3 DNA, read in part, is TGTGCCAGCAGTCTAAAGCTCTCGGGGGCCAACGTC.

This clone showed up many times. Coverage ceases 3 residues before the CDR3 finishes, and the germline J gene fills in the end. The rearrangement uses TRBV5-1 and TRBJ2-1, with a weak D call TRBD1 (6 bases). The CDR3 extends over 14 amino acids. Germline values: CDR1 SGHRS, CDR2 YFSETQ. Trimming removed 0 bases from V and 6 bases from J, with 10 bases in between. Partial CDR3 DNA: TGCGCCAGCAGCTTGGCTGAAGGGGGCAATGAG. As protein: CASSLAEGGNE. The full CDR3 reads CASSLAEGGNEQFF.

This clone was recorded many times. The read ends 3 residues shy of where the CDR3 ends; the end is completed using the germline J gene. The V call is TRBV29-1, the J call TRBJ2-7; 11 positions agree with TRBD1. Trimming removed 8 bases from V and 5 bases from J; junction bases left unmatched: 11. This CDR3 has 14 residues. Germline CDR1 and CDR2: SQVTM and ANQGSEA. The sequenced CDR3 bases are TGCAGCTCTCGGGGGGGACAGGGGGACGACGAG. It yields the protein CSSRGGQGDDE. The whole CDR3 protein reads CSSRGGQGDDEQYF.

There are a few counts of this clone. The sequence runs out 3 residues before the end of the CDR3; the remainder is reconstructed from the germline J gene. The rearrangement joins TRBV11-1 to TRBJ2-7; D may be TRBD1 (6 bases). V lost 6 bases, J lost 3 bases, and 15 bases lay in between. Germline CDR1 SGHAT, CDR2 FQDESV (reference sequence). CDR3 length: 14 residues. CDR3 sequence reads: CASRHNTGNYEQYF. The sequenced CDR3 bases are TGTGCCAGCAGACATAACACAGGGAACTACGAG.

This clone was observed many times. Sequencing ends 3 residues short of the CDR3 end; the germline J gene provides the rest. V and J are TRBV30 and TRBJ2-1; a possible D gene is TRBD2 (6 bases). The CDR3 runs 14 residues. Germline V gene lookup returns CDR1 GTSNPN and CDR2 SVGIG (reference sequence). V gave up 1 base and J gave up 8 bases, with 15 bases separating them. The part of the CDR3 DNA that was read is TGTGCCTGGAGTGATTTGGCGGGATCACATGAG. It translates to CAWSDLAGSHE. The whole CDR3 protein is CAWSDLAGSHEQFF.

This clone was observed a few times. The CDR3 goes on 3 residues after the read ends, and that part is filled in from the germline J gene. The chain uses TRBV20-1 and TRBJ1-1; TRBD1 is a possible D gene (6 bases). The CDR3 covers 14 residues. Trimming took 1 base from V and 1 from J, leaving 10 bases between them. In germline, CDR1 is DFQATT, CDR2 SNEGSKA (reference sequence). The CDR3 region is CSARGGQWNTEAFF. CDR3 DNA, as far as it was read: TGCAGTGCTAGAGGTGGACAGTGGAACACTGAA.

This clone was observed at least ten times. The sequence runs out 3 residues before the end of the CDR3; the remainder is reconstructed from the germline J gene. V usage is TRBV13 and J usage is TRBJ2-1; no clear D. With 5 bases removed from V and 6 bases from J, the gap between germline ends came to 20 bases. Per germline, CDR1 PRHDT and CDR2 FYEKMQ (reference sequence). This CDR3 region has 16 residues. The CDR3 sequence: CASSPSLLSVGNEQFF. The CDR3 DNA, read in part, is TGTGCCAGCAGCCCATCCCTCCTATCCGTTGGCAATGAG.

On this clone itself: From the germline J gene comes the end of the CDR3, since the read stops 3 residues before it. This rearrangement joins TRBV2 to TRBJ2-2, with D perhaps matching TRBD2 (5 bases). The CDR3 covers 14 residues. V gave up 8 bases and J gave up 4 bases, with 14 bases separating them. The germline gives CDR1 SNHLY, CDR2 FYNNEI. CDR3 amino acids: CASQTSGPTGELFF. Partial CDR3 DNA: TGTGCCAGCCAGACGAGCGGCCCCACCGGGGAG.

This clone was picked up many times. From the germline J gene comes the end of the CDR3, since the read stops 3 residues before it. V and J are TRBV20-1 and TRBJ2-3; TRBD1 is a possible D gene (7 bases). V gave up 3 bases and J gave up 4 bases, with 17 bases separating them. This CDR3 has 15 residues. The germline CDR1 and CDR2 sequences are DFQATT and SNEGSKA (reference sequence). The covered CDR3 bases are TGCAGTGCTAGTCCGAGACAGGGAGGATCAGATACG. This encodes CSASPRQGGSDT. The entire CDR3 is CSASPRQGGSDTQYF.

This clone was counted ten times or more. With the read ending 3 residues before the CDR3 end, the germline J gene is used to fill in that end. This rearrangement joins TRBV5-1 to TRBJ1-2; D is possibly TRBD1 (6 bases). Germline V gives CDR1 SGHRS, CDR2 YFSETQ. V lost 1 base and J lost 4, with 11 bases in between. This CDR3 has 14 amino acids. CDR3 loop: CASSLTPGAYGYTF. The covered CDR3 bases are TGCGCCAGCAGCTTGACCCCAGGGGCCTATGGC.

This clone has just a few counts. A much bigger clone sits one base away, suggesting this may be a read error. Read coverage stops 3 residues before the CDR3 terminus; the germline J gene supplies the remainder. V gene TRBV30 combines with J gene TRBJ1-2; D gene ambiguous. The V gene lost 5 bases and the J gene lost 1 base, with 8 bases spanning the gap. Germline CDR1 GTSNPN, CDR2 SVGIG (reference sequence). CDR3 size: 12 residues. This CDR3 is CAWGQVNYGYTF. The covered CDR3 bases are TGTGCCTGGGGGCAGGTTAACTATGGC.